The clone carrying this T cell receptor (beta chain) was observed at least ten times. The target antigen is unknown. The sample belongs to a study of spatial heterogeneity in lung cancer. Study-wide points: Counts of expanded alpha and beta TCRs within tumors tracked the tumor nonsynonymous mutation count.

Time point given: sample taken at primary tumor resection. V was clipped by 0 bases and J by 8 bases; unmatched bases: 4. This CDR3 spans 14 amino acids. Germline-derived CDR1 and CDR2 are PRHDT and FYEKMQ (reference sequence). TCRdb fed the 5' RACE reads into MiXCR, producing one record per CDR3 protein. The sample has about 18,000 distinct CDR3 sequences, 7.5% seen once; the top ten hold approximately 25%. The sequence derives from a male donor with early-stage non-small cell lung cancer. Sequenced material: lung tumor tissue, taken at surgery. This sequence joins TRBV13 and TRBJ1-2; 9 bases match TRBD1. DNA of the CDR3: TGTGCCAGCAGCTTAGGGGACAGGGGCCACGGCTACACCTTC. Translating gives CASSLGDRGHGYTF.